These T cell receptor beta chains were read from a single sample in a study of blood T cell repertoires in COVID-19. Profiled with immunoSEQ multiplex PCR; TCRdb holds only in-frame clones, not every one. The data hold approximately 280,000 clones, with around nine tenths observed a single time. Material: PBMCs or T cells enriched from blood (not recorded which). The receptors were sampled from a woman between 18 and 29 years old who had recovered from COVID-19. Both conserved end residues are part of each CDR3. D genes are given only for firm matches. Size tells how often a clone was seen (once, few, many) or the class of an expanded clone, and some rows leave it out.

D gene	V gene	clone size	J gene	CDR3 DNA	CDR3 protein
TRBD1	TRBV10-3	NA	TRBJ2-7	TGTGCCACCAGTTCCATAGAGGGGGCCTTTAGCGAGCAGTACTTC	CATSSIEGAFSEQYF
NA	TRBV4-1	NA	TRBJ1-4	TGCGCCAGCAGCCAAGAGTTATCGAGTGCAACTAATGAAAAACTGTTTTTT	CASSQELSSATNEKLFF
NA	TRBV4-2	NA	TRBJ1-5	TGTGCCAGCAGCCAAGTGGCCTCAGGGGAGGGTTGGAGCAATCAGCCCCAGCATTTT	CASSQVASGEGWSNQPQHF
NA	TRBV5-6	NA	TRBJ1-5	TGTGCCAGCAGCTTGGGTAGGAGGCCCCAGCATTTT	CASSLGRRPQHF
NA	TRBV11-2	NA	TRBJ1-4	TGTGCCAGCAGCTTAGTTCGGGGGGGTAATGAAAAACTGTTTTTT	CASSLVRGGNEKLFF
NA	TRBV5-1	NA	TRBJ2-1	TGCGCCAGCAGAGGGGGGGCCAATGAGCAGTTCTTC	CASRGGANEQFF
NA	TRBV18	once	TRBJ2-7	TGTGCCAGCTCAACCATGGCGGCGGGAACGGCCTACGAGCAGTACTTC	CASSTMAAGTAYEQYF
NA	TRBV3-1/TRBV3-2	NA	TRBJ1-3	TGTGCCAGCAGCCAATTTGGGCAGTTCTCTGGAAACACCATATATTTT	CASSQFGQFSGNTIYF
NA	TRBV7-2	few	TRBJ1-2	TGTGCCAGCAGCTTACTTGGGTCAGCGGACTATGGCTACACCTTC	CASSLLGSADYGYTF
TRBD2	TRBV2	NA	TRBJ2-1	TGTGCCAGCAGTGGGACTAGCGGGAGGAGTGAGCAGTTCTTC	CASSGTSGRSEQFF
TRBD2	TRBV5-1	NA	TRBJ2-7	TGCGCCAGCAGCTTATCGACTAGCGGGGACTCGTACGAGCAGTACTTC	CASSLSTSGDSYEQYF
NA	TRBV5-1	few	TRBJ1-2	TGCGCCAGCAGCTTGGAACAATATCTCGATGGCTACACCTTC	CASSLEQYLDGYTF
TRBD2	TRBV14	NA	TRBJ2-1	TGTGCCAGCAGCCCAAGACTAGCGGGGTACTACAATGAGCAGTTCTTC	CASSPRLAGYYNEQFF
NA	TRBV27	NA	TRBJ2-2	TGTGCCAGCAGTTCCAGGACTACGTCTGGGGAGCTGTTTTTT	CASSSRTTSGELFF
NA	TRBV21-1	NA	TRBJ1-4	TGTGCCAGCAGAACCCCTACGGGACAGGGGGCGCGAGGGCTGCGGGAACTGTTTTTT	CASRTPTGQGARGLRELFF
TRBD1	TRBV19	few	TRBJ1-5	TGTGCCAGTAAGGACAGGGGCCACCTCAATCAGCCCCAGCATTTT	CASKDRGHLNQPQHF
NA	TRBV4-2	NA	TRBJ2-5	TGTGCCAGCAGCCAAGATAGTATAGAGACCCAGTACTTC	CASSQDSIETQYF
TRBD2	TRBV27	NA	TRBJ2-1	TGTGCCAGCAGTCCTATCTCTAGCGGGGGGGGCAGCTCCTACAATGAGCAGTTCTTC	CASSPISSGGGSSYNEQFF
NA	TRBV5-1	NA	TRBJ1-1	TGCGCCAGCAGCTTGGACAGGGCAGTGGGCACTGAAGCTTTCTTT	CASSLDRAVGTEAFF
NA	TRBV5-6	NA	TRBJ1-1	TGTGCCAGCAGCTCCAAGATGGGGGCGTGGTATGAGGACACTGAAGCTTTCTTT	CASSSKMGAWYEDTEAFF
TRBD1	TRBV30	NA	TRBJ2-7	TGTGCCTGGAGTCTCGGACAGGGGGCCCCCGTGGGCGAGCAGTACTTC	CAWSLGQGAPVGEQYF
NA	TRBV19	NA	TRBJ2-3	TGTGCCACGCTACAAGGGGTCACAGATACGCAGTATTTT	CATLQGVTDTQYF
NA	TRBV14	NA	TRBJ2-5	TGTGCCAGCAGCCGATTACAGGGAAATGGTTGGGAGACCCAGTACTTC	CASSRLQGNGWETQYF
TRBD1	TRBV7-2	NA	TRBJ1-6	TGTGCCAGCAGCTTGGGACAGGGTGGGAATTCACCCCTCCACTTT	CASSLGQGGNSPLHF
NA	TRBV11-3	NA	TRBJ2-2	TGTGCCAGCAGCCGCCGACAAGCCGGAGGCGGGGAGCTGTTTTTT	CASSRRQAGGGELFF
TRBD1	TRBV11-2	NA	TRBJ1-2	TGTGCCAGCAGGGAGAGGACAGGGGCCACTAATAACTATGGCTACACCTTC	CASRERTGATNNYGYTF
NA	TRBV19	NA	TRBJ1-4	TGTGCCAGTAGTTATGTTGAAAAACTGTTTTTT	CASSYVEKLFF
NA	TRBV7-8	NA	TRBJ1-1	TGTGCCAGCAGCTTAACCCCCCGGGTGAACACTGAAGCTTTCTTT	CASSLTPRVNTEAFF
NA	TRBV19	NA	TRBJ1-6	TGTGCCAGTAGTACACCCCGGAGAGGGAGGGATTCACCCCTCCACTTT	CASSTPRRGRDSPLHF
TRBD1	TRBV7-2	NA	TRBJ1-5	TGTGCCAGCAGCTTGGACAGGGCACGGAATCAGCCCCAGCATTTT	CASSLDRARNQPQHF
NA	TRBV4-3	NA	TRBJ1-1	TGCGCCAGCAGCTCCTTTCGGGACACTGAAGCTTTCTTT	CASSSFRDTEAFF
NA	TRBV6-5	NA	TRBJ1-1	TGTGCCACTAGGCGGGGGCCTTACGCTGAAGCTTTCTTT	CATRRGPYAEAFF
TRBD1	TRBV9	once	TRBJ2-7	TGTGCCAGCAGCAACCCGGGACAGGGCCCCTTGGAGCAGTACTTC	CASSNPGQGPLEQYF
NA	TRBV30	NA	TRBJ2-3	TGTGCCTGGAGTAGTGCGGGGGCACCTAGCACAGATACGCAGTATTTT	CAWSSAGAPSTDTQYF
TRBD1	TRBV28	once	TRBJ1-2	TGTGCCAGCTCAATAGGGCCGACAGGGTATTATGGCTACACCTTC	CASSIGPTGYYGYTF
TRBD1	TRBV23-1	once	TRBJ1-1	TGCGCCAGCAGTCCAAACCCAGTCGGACAGGGGGCATGCGCTTTCTTT	CASSPNPVGQGACAFF
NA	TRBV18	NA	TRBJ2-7	TGTGCCAGCTCACTTTCCGACGAGCAGTACTTC	CASSLSDEQYF
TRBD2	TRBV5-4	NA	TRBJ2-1	TGTGCCAGCAGCTTGGGGGGAGCGGGGTCCTACAATGAGCAGTTCTTC	CASSLGGAGSYNEQFF
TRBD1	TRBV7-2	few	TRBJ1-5	TGTGCCAGCAGCTCACAGGGGGCGCAATTCGAACCCCAGCATTTT	CASSSQGAQFEPQHF
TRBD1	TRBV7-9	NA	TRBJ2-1	TGTGCCAGCCCGACAGGGGCCCAGTACAATGAGCAGTTCTTC	CASPTGAQYNEQFF